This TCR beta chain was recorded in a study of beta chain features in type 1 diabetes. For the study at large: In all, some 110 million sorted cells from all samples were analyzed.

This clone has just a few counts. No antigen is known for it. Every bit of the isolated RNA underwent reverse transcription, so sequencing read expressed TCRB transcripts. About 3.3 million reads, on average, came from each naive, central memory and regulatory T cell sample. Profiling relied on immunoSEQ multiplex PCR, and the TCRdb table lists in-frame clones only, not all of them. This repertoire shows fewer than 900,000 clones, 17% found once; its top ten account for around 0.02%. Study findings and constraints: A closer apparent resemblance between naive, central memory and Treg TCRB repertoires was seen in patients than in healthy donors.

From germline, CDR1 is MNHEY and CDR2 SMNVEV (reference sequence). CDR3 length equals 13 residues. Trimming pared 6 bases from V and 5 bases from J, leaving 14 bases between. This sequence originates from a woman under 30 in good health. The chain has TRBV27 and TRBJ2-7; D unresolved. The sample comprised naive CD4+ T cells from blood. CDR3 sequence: CASRPTQIDEQYF. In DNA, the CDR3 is TGTGCCAGCAGACCGACCCAGATAGACGAGCAGTACTTC.